This T cell receptor delta chain comes out of a study of Vδ1+ human thymocytes. Study-level results: Highly polyclonal TRG and TRD repertoires with Gaussian CDR3 length distributions appeared in thymus.

Details on this clone: Its specificity is unknown.

RNA was extracted from the cells and then reverse transcribed. CDR3 amplicons came from multiplex PCR with pooled V-gene forward and constant-region reverse primers. TCRdb re-called clones from the multiplex PCR reads using CATT. The repertoire includes over 45,000 delta-chain clones, approximately 16% of them detected once, and approximately 0.5% sits in the top ten. The CDR3 sequence is 21 residues long. CDR1 is TSWWSYY, CDR2 QGS, per germline. V was pared by 1 base and J by 0 bases, with 27 bases between. This TCR derives from a boy under two years old who had congenital heart surgery. This chain uses TRDV1 with TRDJ1; maybe TRDD3 (6 bases). Sequences were obtained from Vdelta1+ gamma-delta thymocytes from the thymus. As to subset: FACS-sorted CD3+ TCRalphabeta- TCRVdelta1+ TCRVdelta2- thymocytes. The CDR3 sequence is CALGEPGAGDYVFYYTDKLIF. The DNA for the CDR3 is TGTGCTCTTGGGGAACCTGGGGCTGGGGACTACGTATTTTACTACACCGATAAACTCATCTTT.